The rows below give T cell receptor beta chains drawn from one sample of a study of T cell clonotyping in hematopoietic cell transplantation. Sequenced by immunoSEQ multiplex PCR; TCRdb stores in-frame clones only, minus some. The repertoire holds under 9,500 clones, 95% to 98% seen once, with roughly 2.3% in the top ten. The sequences come from peripheral blood mononuclear cells, collected 100 days after allogeneic stem cell transplant. Receptors were obtained from a male patient between 60 and 69 years old who had an allogeneic stem cell transplant from a related donor, so the T cells may come from the graft donor. Some clones in this sample may be carry-over from other donors' samples. Each CDR3 is given with its conserved first and last residue. Each record gives: V gene, J gene, CDR3 protein.

>TRBV7-2|TRBJ2-2
CASSLTTRDTGELFF
>TRBV5-4|TRBJ2-3
CASSLGGFGTDTQYF
>TRBV4-3|TRBJ2-7
CASSQELGYGYEQYF
>TRBV6-1|TRBJ1-2
CASRLRQGLDYGYTF
>TRBV19|TRBJ2-3
CASSEQRTTDTQYF
>TRBV5-1|TRBJ2-7
CASSLADPWTSGGPDEQYF
>TRBV7-3|TRBJ1-5
CASSLHGDQPQHF
>TRBV5-5|TRBJ1-4
CASSLWTTNEKLFF
>TRBV7-3|TRBJ1-2
CASSPGTAYGYTF
>TRBV10-1|TRBJ2-7
CASSESTQGTSYEQYF
>TRBV28|TRBJ2-7
CASRRTGEMAEQYF
>TRBV25-1|TRBJ1-1
CASRGNPNTEAFF
>TRBV4-3|TRBJ1-4
CASSQEGEGQGYEKLFF
>TRBV29-1|TRBJ2-3
CSSRPGQGGNTQYF
>TRBV11-3|TRBJ2-2
CASSFGLPGAGELFF
>TRBV10-3|TRBJ2-1
CAISDHSTDSSYNEQFF
>TRBV28|TRBJ2-7
CASSGAFGGGLYEQYF
>TRBV7-2|TRBJ2-7
CASGGGGPLRTYEQYF
>TRBV5-4|TRBJ1-2
CASSLEYSAGYTF
>TRBV6-1|TRBJ2-5
CASRARTGKETQYF
>TRBV27|TRBJ2-7
CASSAPLLTYEQYF
>TRBV7-9|TRBJ1-1
CASSLSTMNTEAFF
>TRBV25-1|TRBJ1-1
CASRGAWTEAFF
>TRBV9|TRBJ2-5
CASSVVSGEMLETQYF
>TRBV6-5|TRBJ1-1
CASSYRVNTEAFF
>TRBV19|TRBJ2-5
CASRPPGQGKETQYF
>TRBV11-2|TRBJ1-6
CASSPTGVGSPLHF
>TRBV7-3|TRBJ1-2
CASSPTDRAAGIYGYTF
>TRBV11-1|TRBJ1-1
CASSLRGGTEAFF
>TRBV28|TRBJ2-5
CASSLWGMSEETQYF
>TRBV7-2|TRBJ1-6
CASSLAVPGRAGSPLHF
>TRBV7-2|TRBJ2-4
CASSSYGGPAKNIQYF
>TRBV11-3|TRBJ1-6
CASSLVTRSPLHF
>TRBV2|TRBJ1-1
CASSQTVLMNTEAFF
>TRBV19|TRBJ2-3
CASSILVGGGTDTQYF
>TRBV5-1|TRBJ2-3
CASSLGDRATDTQYF
>TRBV9|TRBJ1-5
CASSVGESQPQHF
>TRBV7-8|TRBJ1-6
CASSPSGQYNSPLHF
>TRBV19|TRBJ2-5
CASSRGGTGADKRVQYF
>TRBV2|TRBJ2-3
CASKGVFTDTQYF
>TRBV7-2|TRBJ2-7
CASSAPSGGADEQYF
>TRBV6-6|TRBJ2-5
CASRTDRVEETQYF
>TRBV4-1|TRBJ2-7
CASSQVPSGGLSSYEQYF
>TRBV5-4|TRBJ2-1
CASSLKGTSGANEQFF
>TRBV28|TRBJ2-4
CGSGGAELAKNIQYF
>TRBV27|TRBJ2-7
CASSSRQLPSYEQYF
>TRBV6-5|TRBJ2-1
CASSYVRDTEQFF
>TRBV7-2|TRBJ2-7
CASSPSSTGPFYEQYF